A few counts support the clone carrying this T cell receptor beta chain. These data belong to a study of blood T cells in healthy people across ages. CDR3 size: 15 residues. Germline V CDR1 and CDR2: ENHRY, SYGVKD. A second about 7 to 12 cycle PCR used barcoded and J-beta primers. TCRdb recomputed calls from the 5' RACE reads with MiXCR, one row per CDR3 protein. Of roughly 2 million distinct CDR3 sequences listed, less than 50% were seen once; the top ten hold around 2.1%. Sequences were obtained from blood. This sequence was found in a woman aged 40 to 50 in good health. The chain links TRBV10-3 to TRBJ2-5, with 9 bases that match TRBD1. TRBJ2-7 matches the DNA end more closely, so the J call is doubtful. DNA for the CDR3: TGTGCCATCAGTGAAGGGGACAGGGCTATCGACGAGCAGTACTTC. Translated, it gives CAISEGDRAIDEQYF.